This passage covers 8 T cell receptor beta chains from one sample sequenced in a study of CD8+ T cells in alopecia areata. Sequencing templates came from extracted RNA that was reverse transcribed into cDNA. The repertoire was sequenced with immunoSEQ multiplex PCR; TCRdb's copy has only in-frame clones and lacks some. This table has tens of thousands of clones, roughly 51% appearing once. The sample consisted of NKG2D-high CD8+ T cells sorted from blood. All receptors derive from a human donor with alopecia areata.

This clone was recorded once. V usage is TRBV2 and J usage is TRBJ2-6; D gene uncertain. In germline, CDR1 is SNHLY, CDR2 FYNNEI. Deletions cut 4 bases from V and 15 bases from J, with 7 bases between. The CDR3 is 10 amino acids. The DNA for the CDR3 is TGTGCCAGCAGTGGGGTTGACCTGACTTTC. Its protein is CASSGVDLTF.

The chain has TRBV2 and TRBJ2-7; D not resolved. Trimming left V 6 bases short and J 0 bases short, with 3 bases between. Germline V gene lookup returns CDR1 SNHLY and CDR2 FYNNEI. The CDR3 covers 11 residues. The CDR3 sequence: CASRLSYEQYF. CDR3 bases: TGTGCCAGCAGGCTCTCCTACGAGCAGTACTTC. The complete variable domain, with remaining parts taken from reference TRBV2 and TRBJ2-7, reads EPEVTQTPSHQVTQMGQEVILRCVPISNHLYFYWYRQILGQKVEFLVSFYNNEISEKSEIFDDQFSVERPDGSNFTLKIRSTKLEDSAMYFCASRLSYEQYFGPGTRLTVT.

This rearrangement joins TRBV30 to TRBJ2-3, with 9 bases fitting TRBD2. CDR1 is GTSNPN and CDR2 is SVGIG in the germline V gene (reference sequence). This CDR3 contains 15 residues. V gave up 1 base and J gave up 7 bases; unmatched junction bases: 9. CDR3 bases: TGTGCCTGGAGTGATGGGACTAGCAGTGCGAATACGCAGTATTTT. Translating gives CAWSDGTSSANTQYF.

The table lists this clone with a count of one. V is TRBV4-1 and J is TRBJ1-5; TRBD1 is a possible D gene (5 bases). CDR1 and CDR2 from the germline V gene are MGHRA and YSYEKL. The CDR3 runs 16 residues. V gave up 0 bases and J gave up 6 bases, with 15 bases separating them. CDR3 DNA sequence: TGCGCCAGCAGCCAAGAGGTTGGAGGGGTCGGTCAGCCCCAGCATTTT. Encoded protein: CASSQEVGGVGQPQHF.

The gene calls are TRBV29-1 and TRBJ2-7; 11 nucleotides align to TRBD1. This CDR3 region has 15 residues. Germline-derived CDR1 and CDR2 are SQVTM and ANQGSEA. J gave up 7 bases and V 1 base, and 9 bases lay outside the gene matches. The CDR3 loop is CSVEGGTGGSPEQYF. The DNA of the CDR3 is TGCAGCGTTGAAGGGGGGACAGGGGGTTCGCCGGAGCAGTACTTC.

The V and J genes are TRBV27 and TRBJ2-1; D gene uncertain. Per the germline V gene, CDR1 is MNHEY and CDR2 is SMNVEV (reference sequence). The CDR3 is 16 residues long. V was pared by 5 bases and J by 0 bases, with 14 bases between. CDR3 protein: CASSGMDVSSYNEQFF. CDR3 DNA sequence: TGTGCCAGCAGTGGGATGGACGTTAGCTCCTACAATGAGCAGTTCTTC.

V gene TRBV6-5 combines with J gene TRBJ2-7; maybe TRBD2 (6 bases). Germline V gene data show CDR1 as MNHEY and CDR2 as SVGAGI. This CDR3 is 13 amino acids long. Trimming removed 6 bases from V and 2 bases from J, with 11 bases in between. As DNA, the CDR3 is TGTGCCAGCAGCACCGGGAGAACCTACGAGCAGTACTTC. As protein: CASSTGRTYEQYF.

This sequence joins TRBV28 and TRBJ2-1; 7 bases align to TRBD2. This CDR3 region has 16 residues. CDR1 and CDR2 from the germline V gene are MDHEN and SYDVKM. J gave up 7 bases and V 5 bases, and 14 bases lay outside the gene matches. CDR3 in amino acids: CASSAPMRELRNEQFF. CDR3 sequence (DNA): TGTGCCAGCAGTGCCCCTATGCGGGAGCTCAGAAATGAGCAGTTCTTC.